This is a list of T cell receptor beta chains from one sample in a study of blood T cell repertoires in COVID-19. The table came from immunoSEQ multiplex PCR; TCRdb's copy has only in-frame clones and leaves some out. The sample contains fewer than 350,000 clones, approximately 86% of which appear only once. Material: peripheral blood. These receptors came from a man in his forties with active or convalescent COVID-19. Both conserved end residues are part of each CDR3. D genes are given only for firm matches. A row's size may be missing; if present it is once, few, many or a size class.

>-|-|TRBJ1-1|TRBV30
TGTGCCTGGAGTGTCGACAGGAACACTGAAGCTTTCTTT
CAWSVDRNTEAFF
>-|-|TRBJ2-7|TRBV7-9
TGTGCCAGCAGCTTACCAGGTTCCTACGAGCAGTACTTC
CASSLPGSYEQYF
>-|-|TRBJ2-1|TRBV11-2
TGTGCCAGCAGCTTAGCGGTTTCGGGGAATGAGCAGTTCTTC
CASSLAVSGNEQFF
>TRBD2|-|TRBJ2-7|TRBV11-3
TGTGCCAGCAGCTTAGGCGGGGGGGCCAGGGACGAGCAGTACTTC
CASSLGGGARDEQYF
>-|-|TRBJ1-5|TRBV7-7
TGTGCCAGCAGCTTAGGGCAGGGCCAGCCCCAGCATTTT
CASSLGQGQPQHF
>-|-|TRBJ2-7|TRBV6-5
TGTGCCAGCAATCCCGCCAGGGGCGGGTACGAGCAGTACTTC
CASNPARGGYEQYF
>-|-|TRBJ1-2|TRBV12-3/TRBV12-4
TGTGCCAGCAGTTTGGGGCACTACTATGGCTACACCTTC
CASSLGHYYGYTF
>-|-|TRBJ1-2|TRBV5-4
TGTGCCAGCAGCTTGGTTTCGGGGAAGGACTATGGCTACACCTTC
CASSLVSGKDYGYTF
>TRBD1|few|TRBJ1-6|TRBV6-5
TGTGCCAGCAGTTTAGGCACAGGGGCTTCCCTCCACTTT
CASSLGTGASLHF
>TRBD1|-|TRBJ1-5|TRBV29-1
TGCAGCGTCCGGGACAGGGATTTGCCCCAGCATTTT
CSVRDRDLPQHF
>-|-|TRBJ2-2|TRBV5-1
TGCGCCAGCAGCTTGGGGGGGCGCGGGACCGGGGAGCTGTTTTTT
CASSLGGRGTGELFF
>-|-|TRBJ2-2|TRBV19
TGTGCCAGTAGTAAGCCGGGGGTAGGCACCGGGGAGCTGTTTTTT
CASSKPGVGTGELFF
>-|-|TRBJ2-3|TRBV24-1
TGTGCCATCGGACTGTCCGACACAGATACGCAGTATTTT
CAIGLSDTDTQYF
>-|-|TRBJ2-2|TRBV27
TGTGCCAGCAGTTTATACGGTGGAGGGAGTTGGCCCGGGGAGCTGTTTTTT
CASSLYGGGSWPGELFF
>TRBD2|-|TRBJ2-3|TRBV7-9
TGTGCCAGCAGCCCGACTAGCGGGGCCTCAGATACGCAGTATTTT
CASSPTSGASDTQYF
>-|once|TRBJ2-7|TRBV29-1
TGCAGCGTTGAGGATGGAGTAGGCTCCTACGAGCAGTACTTC
CSVEDGVGSYEQYF
>TRBD1|-|TRBJ2-7|TRBV7-9
TGTGCCAGCAGCTTAGTATCCGGACAGGGGGGCCACGAGCAGTACTTC
CASSLVSGQGGHEQYF
>-|-|TRBJ2-7|TRBV7-7
TGTGCTAGCAGCTTAGCGCCGAACAGGGGGGGCGAGCAGTACTTC
CASSLAPNRGGEQYF
>TRBD1|-|TRBJ2-6|TRBV5-4
TGTGCCAGCAGCGCGACGGGACAGGGTGGCGTTGGGGCCAACGTCCTGACTTTC
CASSATGQGGVGANVLTF
>-|-|TRBJ2-1|TRBV11-3
TGTGCCAGCAGCCGGGGGAGGGGGAGTTACAATGAGCAGTTCTTC
CASSRGRGSYNEQFF
>TRBD1|-|TRBJ1-2|TRBV28
TGTGCCAGCAGTTTACACGTTTTGGGCGACAGGGGGCCTTCTAACTATGGCTACACCTTC
CASSLHVLGDRGPSNYGYTF
>-|-|TRBJ2-7|TRBV7-9
TGTGCCGGAGAAAGGGGGGGTCAGTCAACCGAGCAGTACTTC
CAGERGGQSTEQYF
>-|-|TRBJ2-7|TRBV20-1
TGCAGTGCTAGTGCGGGAAGTCGGAGGCCCTACGAGCAGTACTTC
CSASAGSRRPYEQYF
>-|-|TRBJ1-1|TRBV18
TGTGCCAGCTCACCACAGGGGCGCACTGAAGCTTTCTTT
CASSPQGRTEAFF
>TRBD1|-|TRBJ1-1|TRBV5-4
TGTGCCAGCAGCCAAAGGCGGAGAACAGGGGGATCTATCGCTGAAGCTTTCTTT
CASSQRRRTGGSIAEAFF
>-|-|TRBJ2-1|TRBV29-1
TGCAGCGTTGAAGAGGGCTCGGCGCAGTTCTTC
CSVEEGSAQFF
>-|-|TRBJ1-3|TRBV5-6
TGTGCCAGCAGCTTAACACGCGGGGCTGGAAACACCATATATTTT
CASSLTRGAGNTIYF
>TRBD2|-|TRBJ2-2|TRBV4-1
TGCGCCAGCAGCCAAATGAGGGGTAGCGGGGGGAATTACTATGACACCGGGGAGCTGTTTTTT
CASSQMRGSGGNYYDTGELFF
>-|-|TRBJ2-3|TRBV11-3
TGTGCCAGCAGCTTAGAAGCGGGTCGCACAGATACGCAGTATTTT
CASSLEAGRTDTQYF
>-|-|TRBJ1-2|TRBV28
TGTGCCAGCAGTTTTCAGCGGAGTGGCTACACCTTC
CASSFQRSGYTF
>TRBD2|-|TRBJ2-1|TRBV19
TGTGCCAGTAGAATTAGCGGGAGCTCCTACAATGAGCAGTTCTTC
CASRISGSSYNEQFF
>-|-|TRBJ1-1|TRBV11-1
TGTGCCAGCAGTCCGACTATGGGTATGAACACTGAAGCTTTCTTT
CASSPTMGMNTEAFF
>-|-|TRBJ1-5|TRBV5-1
TGCGCCAGCAGCTTATCAGGGCCAAATGAGCCCCAGCATTTT
CASSLSGPNEPQHF
>TRBD1|-|TRBJ2-7|TRBV6-5
TGTGCCAGCAGCCGGACAGGTACCTACGAGCAGTACTTC
CASSRTGTYEQYF
>TRBD1|few|TRBJ1-6|TRBV2
TGTGCCAGCAGGATGGACAGGATGTATAATTCACCCCTCCACTTT
CASRMDRMYNSPLHF
>TRBD2|-|TRBJ2-2|TRBV3-1/TRBV3-2
TGTGCCAGCAGCCATCGCGGGAGGTACGACGGGGAGCTGTTTTTT
CASSHRGRYDGELFF
>-|-|TRBJ1-2|TRBV19
TGTGCCAGTACGGCAGGAGGGCAGTCCACCTTC
CASTAGGQSTF
>-|medium-sized|TRBJ2-7|TRBV6-1
TGTGCCAGCAGTGAACGGGGGGCGGGCGAGCAGTACTTC
CASSERGAGEQYF
>TRBD1|-|TRBJ2-7|TRBV10-1
TGCGCCAGCGCGACAGGGTACGAGCAGTACTTC
CASATGYEQYF
>-|-|TRBJ1-2|TRBV6-5
TGTGCCAGCAGTTACGAGGCAGGGAATGGCTACACCTTC
CASSYEAGNGYTF
>TRBD1|-|TRBJ2-3|TRBV5-4
TGTGCCAGCAGCTCCGGGACAGGGGGCGCCGATACGCAGTATTTT
CASSSGTGGADTQYF
>TRBD2|-|TRBJ2-7|TRBV19
TGTGCCAGTCCCAGGCGGGGGGTCATAGTCTACGAGCAGTACTTC
CASPRRGVIVYEQYF
>TRBD2|-|TRBJ2-7|TRBV6-4
TGTGCCAGCAGTGTACTAGCGGGAGCTGGGGAGCAGTACTTC
CASSVLAGAGEQYF
>-|-|TRBJ2-2|TRBV6-5
TGTGCCAGCAGTTACAAGGCCACAGGACAGACCGGGGAGCTGTTTTTT
CASSYKATGQTGELFF